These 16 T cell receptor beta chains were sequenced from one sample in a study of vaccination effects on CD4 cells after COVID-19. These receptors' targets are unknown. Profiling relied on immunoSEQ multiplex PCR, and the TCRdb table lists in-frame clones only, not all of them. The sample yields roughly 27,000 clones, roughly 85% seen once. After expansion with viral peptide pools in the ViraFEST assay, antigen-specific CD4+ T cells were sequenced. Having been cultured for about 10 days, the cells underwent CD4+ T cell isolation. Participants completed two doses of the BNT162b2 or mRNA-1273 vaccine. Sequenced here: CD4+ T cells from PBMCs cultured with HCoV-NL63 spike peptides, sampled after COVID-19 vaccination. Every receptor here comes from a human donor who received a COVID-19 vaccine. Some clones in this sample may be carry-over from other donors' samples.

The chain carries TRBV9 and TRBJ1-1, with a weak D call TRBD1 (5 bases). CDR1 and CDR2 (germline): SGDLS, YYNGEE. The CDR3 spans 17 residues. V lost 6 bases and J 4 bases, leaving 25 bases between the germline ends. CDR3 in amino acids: CASTLNRRGVSVTEAFF. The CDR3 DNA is TGTGCCAGCACCCTCAATCGAAGGGGCGTATCAGTCACTGAAGCTTTCTTT.

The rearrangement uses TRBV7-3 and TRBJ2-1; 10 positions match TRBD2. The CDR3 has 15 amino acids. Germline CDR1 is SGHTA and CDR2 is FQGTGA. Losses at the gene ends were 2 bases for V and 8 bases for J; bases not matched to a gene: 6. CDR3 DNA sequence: TGTGCCAGCAGCTTAGAGCGGGGGGGCCAGCATGAGCAGTTCTTC. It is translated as CASSLERGGQHEQFF.

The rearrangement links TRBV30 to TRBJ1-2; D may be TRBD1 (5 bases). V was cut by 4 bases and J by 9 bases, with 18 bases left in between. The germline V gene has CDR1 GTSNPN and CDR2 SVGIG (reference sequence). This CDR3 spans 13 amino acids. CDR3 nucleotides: TGTGCCTGGACTCGGGAGGGGACTTTTCGCTACACCTTC. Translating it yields CAWTREGTFRYTF.

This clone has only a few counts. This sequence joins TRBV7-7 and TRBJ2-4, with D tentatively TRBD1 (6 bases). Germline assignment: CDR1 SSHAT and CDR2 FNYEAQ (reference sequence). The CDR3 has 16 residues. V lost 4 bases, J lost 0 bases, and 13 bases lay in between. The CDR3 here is CASSSRQVLAKNIQYF. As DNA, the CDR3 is TGTGCCAGCAGCTCCCGACAGGTACTAGCCAAAAACATTCAGTACTTC.

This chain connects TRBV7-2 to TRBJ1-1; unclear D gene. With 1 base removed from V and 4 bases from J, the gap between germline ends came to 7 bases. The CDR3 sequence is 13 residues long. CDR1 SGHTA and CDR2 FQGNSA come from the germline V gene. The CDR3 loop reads CASSLEIRTEAFF. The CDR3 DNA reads TGTGCCAGCAGCTTAGAGATTCGCACTGAAGCTTTCTTT.

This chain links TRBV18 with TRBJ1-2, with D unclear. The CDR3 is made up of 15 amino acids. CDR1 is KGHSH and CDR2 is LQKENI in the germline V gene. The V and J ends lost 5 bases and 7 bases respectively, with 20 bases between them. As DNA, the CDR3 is TGTGCCAGCTCATTAACGGCAGGCGTCTTGGCTGGCTACACCTTC. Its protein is CASSLTAGVLAGYTF.

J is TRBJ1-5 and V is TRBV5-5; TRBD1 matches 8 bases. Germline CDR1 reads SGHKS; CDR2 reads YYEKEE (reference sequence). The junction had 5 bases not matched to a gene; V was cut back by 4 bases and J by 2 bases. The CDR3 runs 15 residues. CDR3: CASSRNRGGNQPQHF. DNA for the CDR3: TGTGCCAGCAGCAGAAACAGGGGGGGCAATCAGCCCCAGCATTTT.

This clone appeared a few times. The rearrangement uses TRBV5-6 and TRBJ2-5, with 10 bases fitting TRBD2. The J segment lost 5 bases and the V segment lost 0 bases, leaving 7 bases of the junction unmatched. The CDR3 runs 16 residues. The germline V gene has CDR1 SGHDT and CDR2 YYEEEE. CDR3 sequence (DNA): TGTGCCAGCAGCTTGGAGAAGCGGGGGGGACGGGAGACCCAGTACTTC. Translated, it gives CASSLEKRGGRETQYF.

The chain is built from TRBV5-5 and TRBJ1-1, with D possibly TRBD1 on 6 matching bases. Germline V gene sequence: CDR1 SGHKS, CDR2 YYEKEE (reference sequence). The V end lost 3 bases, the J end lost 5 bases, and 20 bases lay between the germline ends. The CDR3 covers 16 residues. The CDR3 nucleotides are TGTGCCAGCAGCTCGAAACTGATGGGGAGGGGGACTGAAGCTTTCTTT. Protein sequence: CASSSKLMGRGTEAFF.

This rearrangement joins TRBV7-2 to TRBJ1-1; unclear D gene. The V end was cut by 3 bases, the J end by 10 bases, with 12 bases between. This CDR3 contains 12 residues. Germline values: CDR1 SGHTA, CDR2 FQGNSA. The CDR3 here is CASSFSPLGAFF. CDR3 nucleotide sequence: TGTGCCAGCAGCTTTAGCCCGCTCGGAGCTTTCTTT. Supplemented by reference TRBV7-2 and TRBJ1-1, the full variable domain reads GAGVSQSPSNKVTEKGKDVELRCDPISGHTALYWYRQSLGQGLEFLIYFQGNSAPDKSGLPSDRFSAERTGGSVSTLTIQRTQQEDSAVYLCASSFSPLGAFFGQGTRLTVV.

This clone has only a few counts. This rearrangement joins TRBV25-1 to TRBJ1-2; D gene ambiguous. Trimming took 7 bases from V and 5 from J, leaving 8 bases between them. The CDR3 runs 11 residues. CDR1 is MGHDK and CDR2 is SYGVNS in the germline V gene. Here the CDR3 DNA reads TGTGCCAGCAAGAGGTATTATGGCTACACCTTC. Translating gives CASKRYYGYTF.

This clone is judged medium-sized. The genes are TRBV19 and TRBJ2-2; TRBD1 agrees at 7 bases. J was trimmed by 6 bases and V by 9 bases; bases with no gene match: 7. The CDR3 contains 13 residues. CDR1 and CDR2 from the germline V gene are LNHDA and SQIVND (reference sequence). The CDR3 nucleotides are TGTGCCAGCAGGAACAGGGGAGCCGGGGAGCTGTTTTTT. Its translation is CASRNRGAGELFF.

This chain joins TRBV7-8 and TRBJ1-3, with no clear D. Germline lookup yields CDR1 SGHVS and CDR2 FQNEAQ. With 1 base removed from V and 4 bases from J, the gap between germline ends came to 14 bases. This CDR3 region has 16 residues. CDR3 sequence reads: CASSLGDPSIGNTIYF. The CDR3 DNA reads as TGTGCCAGCAGCTTAGGTGACCCGAGTATAGGAAACACCATATATTTT. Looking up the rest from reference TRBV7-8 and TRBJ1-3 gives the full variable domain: GAGVSQSPRYKVAKRGQDVALRCDPISGHVSLFWYQQALGQGPEFLTYFQNEAQLDKSGLPSDRFFAERPEGSVSTLKIQRTQQEDSAVYLCASSLGDPSIGNTIYFGEGSWLTVV.

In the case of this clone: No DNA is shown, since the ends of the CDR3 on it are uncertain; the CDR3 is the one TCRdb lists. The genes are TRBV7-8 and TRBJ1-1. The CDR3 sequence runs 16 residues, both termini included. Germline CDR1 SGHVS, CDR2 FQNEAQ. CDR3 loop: CASSHIFWGPGTEAFF.

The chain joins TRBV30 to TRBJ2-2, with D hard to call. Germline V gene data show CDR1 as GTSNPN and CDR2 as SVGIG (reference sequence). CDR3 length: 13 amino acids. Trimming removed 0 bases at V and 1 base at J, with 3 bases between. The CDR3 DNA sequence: TGTGCCTGGAGTGTACAGAACACCGGGGAGCTGTTTTTT. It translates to CAWSVQNTGELFF.

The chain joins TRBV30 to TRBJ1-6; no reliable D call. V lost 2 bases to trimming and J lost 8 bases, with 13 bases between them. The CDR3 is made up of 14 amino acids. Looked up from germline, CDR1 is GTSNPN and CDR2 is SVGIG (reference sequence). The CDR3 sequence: CAWSSPRLDSPLHF. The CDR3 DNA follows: TGTGCCTGGAGTTCCCCCCGTTTGGATTCACCCCTCCACTTT.